What follows describes a single TCR beta chain. There were TCR beta CDR3 regions amplified from RNA transcripts. First-round RT-PCR with HTBI primers amplified the TCR CDR3 region. TCRdb re-called the multiplex PCR reads through MiXCR, storing one row per CDR3 protein. The table records roughly 360,000 distinct CDR3 sequences, about 14% of them present only once. The data were obtained in a study of T cells in Graves' hyperthyroidism and ophthalmopathy. Trimming cost V 0 bases and J 4 bases; bases outside gene matches: 6. Germline CDR1 reads SGHNT; CDR2 reads YYREEE (reference sequence). The CDR3 runs to 15 residues.

This TCR was sampled from a man aged 25 to 45 with Graves' hyperthyroidism that later progressed to Graves' ophthalmopathy. This chain links TRBV5-4 with TRBJ1-2, with 7 nucleotides matching TRBD1. The sample taken for sequencing was blood. The CDR3 DNA reads as TGTGCCAGCAGCTTGGGACAGGGAGGTTCCTATGGCTACACCTTC. Residues: CASSLGQGGSYGYTF.